The present entry profiles one TCR beta chain with its context. Which antigen it targets is not known. Base qualities are not at hand, and no much larger clone is one base apart. This specimen comes from a study of type 1 regulatory T cells (dated by TCRdb to the early 2020s). As for the study more broadly: The study characterized an in vitro protocol that generated a Tr1-enriched, alloantigen-specific CD4 T cell product named T-allo10. T-allo10 was being tested clinically in patients with hematological malignancies who were undergoing allogeneic hematopoietic stem cell transplantation. Broad study findings and their caveats: A more restricted TCR repertoire was observed in Tr1 cells than in non-Tr1 cells, and this restriction was interpreted in the study as alloantigen-induced clonal expansion.

Sequencing instrument: Illumina MiSeq. TCRdb reanalyzed the raw reads on its own, using fastp at Q25 for trimming and MiXCR for clone calling, and kept in-frame beta chains. Rows with one shared CDR3 protein collapse into an entry with the most common genes and DNA. The sample includes roughly 60,000 distinct CDR3 sequences, with approximately 67% observed a single time. Jointly, the top ten make up 1.5% to 2% of the sample. The TCR sequence derives from a human donor in good health. The sequencing sample was made of cultured non-Tr1 T cells, either the whole culture or a sorted T cell fraction (not recorded which). Read against the paper, the sample's cell subset or site label means: non-Tr1 population from the T-allo10 product.

The CDR3 here reads CASSVSVGTGNTIYF. The DNA is TGTGCCAGCAGCGTCTCGGTGGGGACTGGAAACACCATATATTTT. The chain joins TRBV9 to TRBJ1-3; no D gene is confidently identified. As encoded in the germline V gene, CDR1 is SGDLS while CDR2 is YYNGEE. The junction shows trimming of 2 bases on V and 2 bases on J, plus 11 bases between the germline ends. The CDR3 runs 15 residues from the cysteine to the phenylalanine. Here the CDR3 DNA is all that survives: 45 bases in frame from base 1.